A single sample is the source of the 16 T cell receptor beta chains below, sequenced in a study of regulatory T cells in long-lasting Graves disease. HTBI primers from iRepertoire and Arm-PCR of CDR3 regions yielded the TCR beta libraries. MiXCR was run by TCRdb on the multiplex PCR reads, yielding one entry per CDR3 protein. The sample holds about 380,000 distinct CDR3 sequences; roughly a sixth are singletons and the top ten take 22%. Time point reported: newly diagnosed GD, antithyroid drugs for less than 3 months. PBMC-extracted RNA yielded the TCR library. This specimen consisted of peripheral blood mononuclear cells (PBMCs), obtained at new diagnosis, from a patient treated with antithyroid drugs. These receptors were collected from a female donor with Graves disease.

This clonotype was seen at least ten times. CDR3 nucleotides: TGTGCCAGCAGCTTGGGACAGGGGGCGGCTAACTATGGCTACACCTTC. Residues: CASSLGQGAANYGYTF. The V gene is TRBV5-6, the J gene TRBJ1-2, with TRBD1 identical over 10 bases. The germline V gene encodes CDR1 SGHDT and CDR2 YYEEEE. CDR3 size: 16 residues. V shed 0 bases, J shed 0 bases, and the junction held 2 bases outside the gene matches.

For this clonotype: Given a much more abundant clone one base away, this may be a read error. CDR3 in DNA: TGTGCCAGCAGCCCTAGCATAGGGACAGGCCACTCCTACGAGCAGTTCTTC. Protein sequence: CASSPSIGTGHSYEQFF. The chain is built from TRBV28 and TRBJ2-1; 8 bases are shared with TRBD1. Germline lookup yields CDR1 MDHEN and CDR2 SYDVKM. With 6 bases clipped from V and 10 bases from J, the junction kept 20 bases outside the gene matches. The CDR3 spans 17 residues.

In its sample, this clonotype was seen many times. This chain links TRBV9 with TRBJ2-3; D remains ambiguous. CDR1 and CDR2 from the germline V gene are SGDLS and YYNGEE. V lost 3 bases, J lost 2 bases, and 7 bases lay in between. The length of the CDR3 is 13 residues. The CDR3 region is CASSGFNTDTQYF. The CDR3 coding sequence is TGTGCCAGCAGCGGATTTAACACAGATACGCAGTATTTT.

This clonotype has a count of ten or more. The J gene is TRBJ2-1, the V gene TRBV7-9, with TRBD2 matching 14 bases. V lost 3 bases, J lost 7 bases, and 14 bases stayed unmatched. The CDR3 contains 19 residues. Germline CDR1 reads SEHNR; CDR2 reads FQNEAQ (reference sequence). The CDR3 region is CASSFSYLRTSGRLNEQFF. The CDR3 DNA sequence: TGTGCCAGCAGCTTCAGCTATTTAAGGACTAGCGGGAGGCTTAATGAGCAGTTCTTC.

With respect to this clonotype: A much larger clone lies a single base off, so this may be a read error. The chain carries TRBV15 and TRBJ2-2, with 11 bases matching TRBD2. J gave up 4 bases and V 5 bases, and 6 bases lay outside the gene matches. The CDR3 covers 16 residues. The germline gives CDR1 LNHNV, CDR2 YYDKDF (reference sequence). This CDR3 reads CATSLAGGRPTGELFF. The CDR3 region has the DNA TGTGCCACCAGCTTAGCGGGAGGGCGTCCCACCGGGGAGCTGTTTTTT.

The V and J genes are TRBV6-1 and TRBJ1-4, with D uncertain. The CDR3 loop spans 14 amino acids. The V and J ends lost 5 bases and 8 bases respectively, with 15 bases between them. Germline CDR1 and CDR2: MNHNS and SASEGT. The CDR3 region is CASSSRALGEKLFF. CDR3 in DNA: TGTGCCAGCAGTAGCCGGGCCTTGGGGGAAAAACTGTTTTTT.

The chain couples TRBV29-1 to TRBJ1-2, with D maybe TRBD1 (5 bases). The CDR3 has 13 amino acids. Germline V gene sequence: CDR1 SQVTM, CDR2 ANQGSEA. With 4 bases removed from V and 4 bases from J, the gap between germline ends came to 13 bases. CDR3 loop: CSVVISTAYGYTF. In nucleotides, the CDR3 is TGCAGCGTTGTCATCTCGACAGCCTATGGCTACACCTTC.

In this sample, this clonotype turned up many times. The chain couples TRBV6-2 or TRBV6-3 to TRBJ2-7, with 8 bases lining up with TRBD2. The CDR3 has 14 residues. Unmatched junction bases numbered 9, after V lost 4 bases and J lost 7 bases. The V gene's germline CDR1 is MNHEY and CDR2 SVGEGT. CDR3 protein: CASSSAGDLREQYF. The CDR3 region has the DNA TGTGCCAGCAGTTCAGCGGGAGACCTACGAGAGCAGTACTTC.

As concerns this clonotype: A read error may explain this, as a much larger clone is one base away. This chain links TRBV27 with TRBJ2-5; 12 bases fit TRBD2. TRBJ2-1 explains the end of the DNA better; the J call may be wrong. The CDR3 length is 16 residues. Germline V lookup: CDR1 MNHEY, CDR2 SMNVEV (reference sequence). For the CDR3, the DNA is TGTGCCAGCAGTGACACTGTGACTAGCGGGAGAGGTGAGCAGTTCTTC. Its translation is CASSDTVTSGRGEQFF.

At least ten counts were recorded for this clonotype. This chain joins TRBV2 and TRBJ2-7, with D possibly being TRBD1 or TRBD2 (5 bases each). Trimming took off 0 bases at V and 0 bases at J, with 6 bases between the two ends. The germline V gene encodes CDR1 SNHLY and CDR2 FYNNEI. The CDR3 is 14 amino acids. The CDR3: CASSEARGSYEQYF. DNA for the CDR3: TGTGCCAGCAGTGAAGCGAGGGGCTCCTACGAGCAGTACTTC.

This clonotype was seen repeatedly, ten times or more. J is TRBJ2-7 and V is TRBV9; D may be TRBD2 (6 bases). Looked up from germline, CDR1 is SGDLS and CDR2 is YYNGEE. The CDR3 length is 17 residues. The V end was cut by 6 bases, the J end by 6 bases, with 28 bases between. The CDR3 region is CASTSGGNEGSESEQYF. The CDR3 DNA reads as TGTGCCAGCACCTCTGGCGGGAATGAGGGAAGTGAGAGCGAGCAGTACTTC.

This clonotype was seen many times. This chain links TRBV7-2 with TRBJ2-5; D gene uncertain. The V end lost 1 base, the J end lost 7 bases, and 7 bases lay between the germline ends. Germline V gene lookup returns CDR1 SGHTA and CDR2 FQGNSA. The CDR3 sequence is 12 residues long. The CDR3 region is CASSLDLWTQYF. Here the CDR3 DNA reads TGTGCCAGCAGCTTAGACCTGTGGACCCAGTACTTC.

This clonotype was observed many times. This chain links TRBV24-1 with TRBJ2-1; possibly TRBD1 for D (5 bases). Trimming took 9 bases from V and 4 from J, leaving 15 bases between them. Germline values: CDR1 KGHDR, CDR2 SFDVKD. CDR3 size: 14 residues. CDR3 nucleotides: TGTGCCACCTCTGATGGGGCAACGTACAATGAGCAGTTCTTC. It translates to CATSDGATYNEQFF.

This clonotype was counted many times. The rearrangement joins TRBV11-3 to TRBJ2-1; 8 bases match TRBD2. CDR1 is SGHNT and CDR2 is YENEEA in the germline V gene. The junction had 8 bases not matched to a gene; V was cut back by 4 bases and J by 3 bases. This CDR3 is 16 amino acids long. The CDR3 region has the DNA TGTGCCAGCAGCTCACGTCCCGGGAGGGACTACAATGAGCAGTTCTTC. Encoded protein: CASSSRPGRDYNEQFF.

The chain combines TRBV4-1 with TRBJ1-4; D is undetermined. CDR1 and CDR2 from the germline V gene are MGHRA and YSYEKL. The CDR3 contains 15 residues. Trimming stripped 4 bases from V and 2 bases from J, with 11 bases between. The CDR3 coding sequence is TGCGCCAGCAGCCTTACAGTGGGGACTAATGAAAAACTGTTTTTT. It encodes CASSLTVGTNEKLFF.

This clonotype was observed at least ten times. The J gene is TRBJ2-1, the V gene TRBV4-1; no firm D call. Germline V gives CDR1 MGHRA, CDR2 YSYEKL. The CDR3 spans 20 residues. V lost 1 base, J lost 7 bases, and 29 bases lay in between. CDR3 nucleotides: TGCGCCAGCAGCCAAGGGCCCTTCAGGCAGGACCCACGGTCCATGAATGAGCAGTTCTTC. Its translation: CASSQGPFRQDPRSMNEQFF.